A selection of T cell receptor beta chains follows, all from one sample in a study of T cell repertoires in cytomegalovirus infection. TCRdb re-called the reads with MiXCR, one entry per CDR3 protein. Of fewer than 30,000 distinct CDR3 sequences listed, around 20% are singletons. Their antigens are not known. Sequencing used CD8+ T cells from cultured PBMCs, obtained from culture after CMV antigen stimulation. The source is a human donor in good health (CMV status not recorded). Some clones in this sample may be carry-over from other donors' samples. CDR3s include the opening cysteine and the closing phenylalanine or tryptophan. The D gene is left open where the match is weak. Size is omitted from some rows. Given values are once, few, many or a class for expanded clones.

D gene,J gene,V gene,CDR3 length,clone size,CDR3 protein,CDR3 DNA
-,TRBJ2-1,TRBV7-9,15,-,CASSLGGPPYNEQFF,TGTGCCAGCAGCTTAGGAGGGCCCCCTTACAATGAGCAGTTCTTC
-,TRBJ1-4,TRBV11-2,17,-,CASSSNRYRDINEKLFF,TGTGCCAGCAGCTCTAACCGCTACAGGGACATTAATGAAAAACTGTTTTTT
-,TRBJ2-7,TRBV3-1,12,-,CASSQVYYEQYF,TGTGCCAGCAGCCAAGTCTACTACGAGCAGTACTTC
TRBD1,TRBJ1-1,TRBV27,15,few,CASSSPGQGRSEAFF,TGTGCCAGCAGTTCTCCCGGACAGGGGCGATCTGAAGCTTTCTTT
-,TRBJ2-2,TRBV7-6,13,few,CASRDSNTGELFF,TGTGCCAGCAGGGATTCGAACACCGGGGAGCTGTTTTTT
-,TRBJ1-5,TRBV6-1,14,many,CASMSRGGNQPQHF,TGTGCCAGCATGAGTCGGGGGGGCAATCAGCCCCAGCATTTT
TRBD2,TRBJ2-3,TRBV11-1,16,-,CASSWLLAGELDTQYF,TGTGCCAGCAGCTGGCTACTAGCGGGAGAGCTCGATACGCAGTATTTT
-,TRBJ2-3,TRBV6-2/TRBV6-3,8,-,CATEPQYF,TGTGCCACCGAGCCGCAGTATTTT
-,TRBJ2-3,TRBV12-3/TRBV12-4,11,-,CASMGANTQYF,TGTGCCAGCATGGGCGCGAATACGCAGTATTTT
-,TRBJ2-3,TRBV7-9,14,few,CASSKRGSTDTQYF,TGTGCCAGCAGCAAACGCGGTAGCACAGATACGCAGTATTTT
TRBD2,TRBJ2-7,TRBV6-2/TRBV6-3,16,few,CASSHRSSGRADEQYF,TGTGCCAGCAGCCACCGCTCTAGCGGGAGGGCGGACGAGCAGTACTTC
TRBD2,TRBJ2-7,TRBV13,15,-,CASNTRTSGAYEQYF,TGTGCCAGCAACACGAGGACTAGCGGGGCCTACGAGCAGTACTTC
-,TRBJ2-7,TRBV7-2,14,-,CASSLGHGSYEQYF,TGTGCCAGCAGCCTTGGACACGGCTCCTACGAGCAGTACTTC
-,TRBJ2-1,TRBV7-2,14,few,CASSLGLGANEQFF,TGTGCCAGCAGCTTGGGACTTGGGGCCAATGAGCAGTTCTTC
-,TRBJ1-4,TRBV7-9,16,-,CASSFGAGATNEKLFF,TGTGCCAGCAGCTTTGGGGCAGGGGCAACTAATGAAAAACTGTTTTTT
TRBD1,TRBJ2-1,TRBV7-9,14,many,CASSPGQGIDEQFF,TGTGCCAGCAGCCCGGGACAGGGGATCGATGAGCAGTTCTTC
-,TRBJ1-4,TRBV7-2,15,-,CASSLVEFRNEKLFF,TGTGCCAGCAGCTTAGTGGAGTTTCGGAATGAAAAACTGTTTTTT
-,TRBJ2-7,TRBV6-2/TRBV6-3,15,-,CASSYSARLMGEQYF,TGTGCCAGCAGTTACTCCGCCAGGCTTATGGGCGAGCAGTACTTC
TRBD2,TRBJ2-1,TRBV27,15,-,CASSFGPGGDNEQFF,TGTGCCAGCAGTTTCGGACCCGGGGGGGACAATGAGCAGTTCTTC
-,TRBJ1-1,TRBV28,18,-,CASSLAGVTYPGDTEAFF,TGTGCCAGCAGTTTGGCGGGGGTGACTTACCCTGGGGACACTGAAGCTTTCTTT
TRBD1,TRBJ2-7,TRBV7-6,15,-,CASSLTADRGYEQYF,TGTGCCAGCAGTCTAACTGCCGACAGGGGTTACGAGCAGTACTTC
TRBD1,TRBJ2-1,TRBV7-2,16,few,CASSPDRGRIYNEQFF,TGTGCCAGCAGCCCCGATAGGGGGCGAATCTACAATGAGCAGTTCTTC
-,TRBJ1-5,TRBV27,14,-,CASSPWDGRQPQHF,TGTGCCAGCAGTCCGTGGGACGGCCGTCAGCCCCAGCATTTT
-,TRBJ2-7,TRBV7-2,13,-,CASSLDGDYEQYF,TGTGCCAGCAGCTTAGATGGGGACTACGAGCAGTACTTC
-,TRBJ2-7,TRBV5-1,13,many,CASSLVRGHEQYF,TGCGCCAGCAGCTTGGTTAGGGGCCACGAGCAGTACTTC
TRBD2,TRBJ2-1,TRBV6-6,16,-,CDSSYSPLRESNEQFF,TGTGACAGCAGTTACTCACCACTGCGGGAGTCGAATGAGCAGTTCTTC
-,TRBJ2-3,TRBV12-3/TRBV12-4,17,once,CASSTLPPRRSTDTQYF,TGTGCCAGCAGCACACTCCCCCCCCGGCGTAGCACAGATACGCAGTATTTT
-,TRBJ2-7,TRBV7-9,13,-,CASSPPPGYEQYF,TGTGCCAGCAGCCCGCCCCCCGGGTACGAGCAGTACTTC
-,TRBJ2-2,TRBV12-1,15,-,CASSFWNRDAGELFF,TGTGCCAGCAGCTTTTGGAACAGGGACGCCGGGGAGCTGTTTTTT
-,TRBJ2-2,TRBV5-1,16,many,CASSPYRTGNTGELFF,TGCGCCAGCAGCCCATACCGGACGGGGAACACCGGGGAGCTGTTTTTT
-,TRBJ1-1,TRBV24-1,19,-,CATSSHEGGLFGGNTEAFF,TGTGCCACCAGTTCCCATGAGGGGGGGCTATTCGGCGGGAACACTGAAGCTTTCTTT
-,TRBJ1-6,TRBV6-5,14,few,CASSERMGDSPLHF,TGTGCCAGCAGCGAACGGATGGGGGATTCACCCCTCCACTTT
-,TRBJ1-4,TRBV12-3/TRBV12-4,14,-,CASRQGHPNEKLFF,TGTGCCAGCAGACAGGGACACCCTAATGAAAAACTGTTTTTT